Below are 14 T cell receptor beta chains sequenced from a single sample in a study of blood T cell repertoires in COVID-19. Profiling relied on immunoSEQ multiplex PCR, and the TCRdb table lists in-frame clones only, not all of them. The table includes 390,000 or so clones, just under 90% detected once. Sequenced input: PBMCs or T cells enriched from blood (not recorded which). The receptors shown here come from a woman between 45 and 65 years old who had recovered from COVID-19.

V usage is TRBV15 and J usage is TRBJ2-1, with TRBD1 identical over 9 bases. Germline V lookup: CDR1 LNHNV, CDR2 YYDKDF (reference sequence). J gave up 7 bases and V 4 bases, and 11 bases lay outside the gene matches. This CDR3 spans 16 amino acids. CDR3 sequence (DNA): TGTGCCACCAGCACCCAAAGGGGACAGGGAGTTAATGAGCAGTTCTTC. It encodes CATSTQRGQGVNEQFF.

This clone was seen a few times. The chain is built from TRBV5-4 and TRBJ1-3, with D perhaps TRBD1 (5 bases). V lost 3 bases and J lost 0, with 13 bases in between. This CDR3 is built from 16 residues. Germline values: CDR1 SGHNT, CDR2 YYREEE (reference sequence). CDR3 in DNA: TGTGCCAGCAGCTCAGATTCGACAGTCTCTGGAAACACCATATATTTT. Translating gives CASSSDSTVSGNTIYF.

The V call is TRBV5-1, the J call TRBJ1-6; tentative D call: TRBD1 (6 bases). The CDR3 has 15 amino acids. Trimming stripped 4 bases from V and 5 bases from J, with 13 bases between. Germline assignment: CDR1 SGHRS and CDR2 YFSETQ. The CDR3 loop is CASSPRTENNSPLHF. CDR3 nucleotides: TGCGCCAGCAGCCCCAGGACAGAAAATAATTCACCCCTCCACTTT.

The rearrangement uses TRBV5-6 and TRBJ2-7; 7 nucleotides align to TRBD2. V was pared by 5 bases and J by 6 bases, with 11 bases of the junction left unmatched. CDR3 length: 14 residues. The germline V gene encodes CDR1 SGHDT and CDR2 YYEEEE. As DNA, the CDR3 is TGTGCCAGCAGTTACGGACTAGGCTCAGGCGAGCAGTACTTC. This translates into CASSYGLGSGEQYF.

This clone was counted a few times. The gene calls are TRBV4-2 and TRBJ2-7; 15 nucleotides match TRBD2. Germline V gene data show CDR1 as LGHNA and CDR2 as YNFKEQ. Trimming at V came to 1 base and at J to 6 bases, leaving 7 bases not matched to a gene. CDR3 size: 17 residues. CDR3 sequence: CASSQVSGTSGGREQYF. CDR3 sequence (DNA): TGTGCCAGCAGCCAAGTGTCGGGGACTAGCGGGGGGCGCGAGCAGTACTTC.

The rearrangement joins TRBV10-2 to TRBJ1-6; the D is unclear. Germline V lookup: CDR1 WSHSY, CDR2 SAAADI. CDR3 length: 15 residues. With 7 bases removed from V and 3 bases from J, the gap between germline ends came to 13 bases. The CDR3, as DNA: TGCGCCAGCATGGAGGGAGGAATCTATAATTCACCCCTCCACTTT. The encoded protein is CASMEGGIYNSPLHF.

The genes are TRBV10-3 and TRBJ1-1, with 9 nucleotides matching TRBD1. CDR3 length: 14 amino acids. Germline V gene sequence: CDR1 ENHRY, CDR2 SYGVKD. Losses at the gene ends were 5 bases for V and 6 bases for J; bases not matched to a gene: 7. This chain's CDR3 is CAISPGQGNAEAFF. The CDR3 DNA reads TGTGCCATCAGTCCGGGACAGGGTAACGCTGAAGCTTTCTTT.

This rearrangement joins TRBV2 to TRBJ1-6, with 8 bases identical to TRBD1. The CDR3 runs 18 residues. V dropped 5 bases and J dropped 3; count of bases not matched to a gene: 12. Germline-derived CDR1 and CDR2 are SNHLY and FYNNEI. The CDR3 loop is CASSLGTGGLNYNSPLHF. The DNA for the CDR3 is TGTGCCAGCAGTCTCGGGACAGGCGGACTCAACTATAATTCACCCCTCCACTTT.

This clone has a single count. The chain has TRBV30 and TRBJ2-7; TRBD2 might be the D (6 bases). The CDR3 spans 19 residues. The V end lost 0 bases, the J end lost 5 bases, and 29 bases lay between the germline ends. The V gene's germline CDR1 is GTSNPN and CDR2 SVGIG (reference sequence). The CDR3 loop reads CAWSVLRSSESGVRHEQYF. The CDR3 region has the DNA TGTGCCTGGAGTGTACTACGATCGTCGGAATCGGGGGTACGCCACGAGCAGTACTTC.

The CDR3 region has the DNA TGTGCCAGCAGTCCGCTCAGGGGGCAGCTCAATCAGCCCCAGCATTTT. The encoded protein is CASSPLRGQLNQPQHF. The chain couples TRBV6-2 or TRBV6-3 to TRBJ1-5, with 8 bases aligning to TRBD1. This CDR3 has 16 residues. Germline trimming cut 5 bases from V and 3 bases from J; bases unmatched to any gene: 9. Germline V gene lookup returns CDR1 MNHEY and CDR2 SVGEGT.

The chain joins TRBV4-1 to TRBJ1-2; 9 positions agree with TRBD1. V dropped 3 bases and J dropped 4; count of bases not matched to a gene: 12. Germline-derived CDR1 and CDR2 are MGHRA and YSYEKL. The CDR3 covers 17 residues. CDR3 amino acids: CASSQSPAGQGFYGYTF. CDR3 sequence (DNA): TGCGCCAGCAGCCAGTCCCCCGCGGGACAGGGCTTCTATGGCTACACCTTC.

The chain uses TRBV2 and TRBJ1-1; unclear D gene. CDR1 and CDR2 (germline): SNHLY, FYNNEI. The CDR3 runs 13 residues. Trimming took off 6 bases at V and 1 base at J, with 9 bases between the two ends. CDR3 region: CASSWAENTEAFF. The CDR3, as DNA: TGTGCCAGCAGCTGGGCTGAGAACACTGAAGCTTTCTTT.

The chain uses TRBV12-3 or TRBV12-4 and TRBJ1-2, with TRBD1 as a possible D gene (5 bases). Trimming removed 6 bases from V and 4 bases from J, with 12 bases in between. This CDR3 contains 13 residues. CDR3 bases: TGTGCCAGCAGGTTGACGGGGGTCTATGGCTACACCTTC. Its protein is CASRLTGVYGYTF.

This chain connects TRBV27 to TRBJ1-5; no definite D call. This CDR3 is 13 amino acids long. Trimming removed 4 bases at V and 0 bases at J, with 4 bases between. The germline V gene encodes CDR1 MNHEY and CDR2 SMNVEV (reference sequence). The CDR3: CASSWASNQPQHF. The CDR3 nucleotides are TGTGCCAGCAGTTGGGCTAGCAATCAGCCCCAGCATTTT.